This T cell receptor (beta chain) originates from a study of OX40 agonist ivuxolimab in advanced cancers. Study details: The study enrolled dose-escalation patients with hepatocellular carcinoma, melanoma, renal cell or head and neck cancer.

Looked up from germline, CDR1 is MDHEN and CDR2 is SYDVKM. CDR3 length: 13 amino acids. The V end was cut by 9 bases, the J end by 0 bases, with 12 bases between. Only in-frame clones appear in the TCRdb table, and some are missing; sequencing was by immunoSEQ multiplex PCR. This sample has roughly 63,000 clones, with 89% found just once. V and J are TRBV28 and TRBJ2-7; no clear D gene. The sample here was CD4+ or CD8+ T cells sorted from blood, taken in a trial of the OX40 agonist ivuxolimab. The receptor comes from an adult with an advanced solid tumor such as melanoma, head and neck, liver or kidney cancer. CDR3 DNA: TGTGCCAGTCGGCGTCTCCACTCCTACGAGCAGTACTTC. This translates into CASRRLHSYEQYF.